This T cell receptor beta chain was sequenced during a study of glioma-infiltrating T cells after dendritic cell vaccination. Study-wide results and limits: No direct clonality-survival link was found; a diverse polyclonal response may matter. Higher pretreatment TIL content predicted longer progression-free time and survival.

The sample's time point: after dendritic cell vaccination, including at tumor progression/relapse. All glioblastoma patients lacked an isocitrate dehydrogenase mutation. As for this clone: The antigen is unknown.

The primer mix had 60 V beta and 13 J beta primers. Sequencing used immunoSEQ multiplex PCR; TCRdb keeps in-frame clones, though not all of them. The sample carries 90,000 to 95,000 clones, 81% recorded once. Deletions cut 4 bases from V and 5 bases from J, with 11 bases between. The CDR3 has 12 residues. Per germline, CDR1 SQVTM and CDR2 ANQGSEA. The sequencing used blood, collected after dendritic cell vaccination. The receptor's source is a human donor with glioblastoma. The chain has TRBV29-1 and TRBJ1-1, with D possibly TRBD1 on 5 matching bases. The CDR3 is CSVVQGYTEAFF. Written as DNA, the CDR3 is TGCAGCGTTGTCCAGGGTTATACTGAAGCTTTCTTT.